A single TCR beta chain is shown here with its context. Its target is unknown. This CDR3 region has 9 residues. V was cut by 8 bases and J by 5 bases, with 4 bases left in between. Looked up from germline, CDR1 is MNHNS and CDR2 is SASEGT. Sequenced by immunoSEQ multiplex PCR; TCRdb stores in-frame clones only, minus some. The sample yields about 1 million clones, roughly 80% seen once. The data derive from a study of shared clonotypes between healthy human individuals. General observations from the study: The sampled material consisted only of blood, and tissue repertoires are likely to differ. Measured sharing among donors was expected to vary with sequencing depth.

This sequence joins TRBV6-1 and TRBJ2-7; no clear D. The sequencing input was memory CD4+ T cells sorted from blood. Subset of the sample: CD45RA-negative fraction. This TCR derives from a man aged 18 to 30 in good health. CDR3 DNA sequence: TGTGCCAGCCTCGACGAGCAGTACTTC. It encodes CASLDEQYF.